This T cell receptor beta chain was captured by sequencing in a study of cytomegalovirus exposure and HLA in healthy donors. Study-wide findings and caveats: According to the study, 150 to 200 TCR beta chains were cytomegalovirus-associated. In a later analysis, donors in an Asian-associated ancestry cluster reportedly had fewer N-insertions in productive TCRs than the cohort mean. Within an earlier analysis, most TCR beta V segments proved productive either about 90% or about 30% of the time.

This CDR3 region has 15 residues. V was clipped by 4 bases and J by 7 bases; unmatched bases: 8. CDR1 is SGHRS, CDR2 YFSETQ, per germline. About this clone: No antigen is known for it.

The study ran its PCR with 60 Vbeta and 13 Jbeta primers. Assay used: immunoSEQ multiplex PCR; TCRdb lists only in-frame clones, some missing. This sample has fewer than 200,000 clones, with about 65% found just once. The chain is built from TRBV5-1 and TRBJ1-4; 9 positions agree with TRBD1. This TCR derives from a young woman in good health and CMV-seronegative. The specimen sequenced was PBMCs. The CDR3 DNA follows: TGCGCCAGCAGCCCCCAGGGACAGGGTGGTGAAAAACTGTTTTTT. Translated, it gives CASSPQGQGGEKLFF.